This T cell receptor beta chain comes out of a study of blood T cell repertoires in COVID-19. As for the study in general: Acute and convalescent COVID-19 samples came from the United States, Italy and Spain. Sources were T cells, B-cell-depleted T cells, or PBMCs; the material itself was cDNA or gDNA.

Trimming took 2 bases from V and 0 from J; bases not matched to a gene: 3. The CDR3 is made up of 14 amino acids. Germline values: CDR1 SQVTM, CDR2 ANQGSEA. Original analysis: The authors estimated nucleated cell counts from reference gene primer amplification. Assay: immunoSEQ multiplex PCR; the TCRdb copy retains only in-frame clones and omits some. Clonal size and the V and J genes are those of that table, whereas D and trimming came from the DNA. Of tens of thousands of clones in the sample, 90% were seen once. The TCR originated in a man between 50 and 59 years old with acute or convalescent COVID-19. This chain joins TRBV29-1 and TRBJ1-1; 7 bases agree with TRBD1. Input material: peripheral blood. CDR3 sequence: CSVELGTVNTEAFF. CDR3 sequence (DNA): TGCAGCGTTGAACTCGGGACAGTGAACACTGAAGCTTTCTTT.